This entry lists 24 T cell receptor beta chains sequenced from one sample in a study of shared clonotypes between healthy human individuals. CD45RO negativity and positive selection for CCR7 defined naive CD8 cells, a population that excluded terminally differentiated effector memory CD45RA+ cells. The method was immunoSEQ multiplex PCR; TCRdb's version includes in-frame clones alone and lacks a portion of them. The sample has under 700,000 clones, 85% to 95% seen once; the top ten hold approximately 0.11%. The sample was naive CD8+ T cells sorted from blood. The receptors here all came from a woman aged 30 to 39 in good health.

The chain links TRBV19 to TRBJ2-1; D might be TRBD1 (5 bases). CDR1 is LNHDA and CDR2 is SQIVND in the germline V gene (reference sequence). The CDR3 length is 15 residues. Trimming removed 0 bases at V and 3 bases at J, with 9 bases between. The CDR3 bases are TGTGCCAGTAGTATAGAGACAGAGAACTACAATGAGCAGTTCTTC. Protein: CASSIETENYNEQFF.

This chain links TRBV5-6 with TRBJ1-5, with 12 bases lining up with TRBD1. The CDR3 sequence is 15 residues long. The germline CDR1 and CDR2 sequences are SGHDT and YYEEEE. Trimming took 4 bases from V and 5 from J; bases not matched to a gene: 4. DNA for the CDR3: TGTGCCAGCAGCCGGGGACAGGGGGCCTATCAGCCCCAGCATTTT. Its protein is CASSRGQGAYQPQHF.

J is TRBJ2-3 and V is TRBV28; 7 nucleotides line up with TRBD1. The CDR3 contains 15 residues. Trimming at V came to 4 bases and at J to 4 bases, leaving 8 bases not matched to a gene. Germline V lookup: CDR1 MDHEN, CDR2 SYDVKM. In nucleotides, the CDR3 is TGTGCCAGCAGTTCCCCTAGACAGGGAGCAGATACGCAGTATTTT. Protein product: CASSSPRQGADTQYF.

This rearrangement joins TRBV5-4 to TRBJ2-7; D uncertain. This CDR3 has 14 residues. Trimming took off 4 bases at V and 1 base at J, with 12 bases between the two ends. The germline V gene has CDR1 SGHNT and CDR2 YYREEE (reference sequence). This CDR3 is CASSPTRRSYEQYF. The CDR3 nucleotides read TGTGCCAGCAGCCCGACCCGACGGTCCTACGAGCAGTACTTC.

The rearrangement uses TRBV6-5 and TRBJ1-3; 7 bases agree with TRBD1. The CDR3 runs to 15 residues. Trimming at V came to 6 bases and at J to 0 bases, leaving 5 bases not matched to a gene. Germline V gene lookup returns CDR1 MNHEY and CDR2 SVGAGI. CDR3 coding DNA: TGTGCCAGCAGCCTCCAGGGGGGCTCTGGAAACACCATATATTTT. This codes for CASSLQGGSGNTIYF.

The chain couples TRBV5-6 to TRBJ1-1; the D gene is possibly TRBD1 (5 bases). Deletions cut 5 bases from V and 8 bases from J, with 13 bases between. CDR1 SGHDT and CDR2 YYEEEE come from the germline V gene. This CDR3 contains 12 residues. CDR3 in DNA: TGTGCCAGCAGTCAATCAGACAGAGAAGCTTTCTTT. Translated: CASSQSDREAFF.

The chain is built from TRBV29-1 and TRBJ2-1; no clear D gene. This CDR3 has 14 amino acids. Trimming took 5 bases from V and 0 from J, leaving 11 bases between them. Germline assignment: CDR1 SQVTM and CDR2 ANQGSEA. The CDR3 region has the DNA TGCAGCGTTCCCACGCTTAGCTCCTACAATGAGCAGTTCTTC. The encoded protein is CSVPTLSSYNEQFF.

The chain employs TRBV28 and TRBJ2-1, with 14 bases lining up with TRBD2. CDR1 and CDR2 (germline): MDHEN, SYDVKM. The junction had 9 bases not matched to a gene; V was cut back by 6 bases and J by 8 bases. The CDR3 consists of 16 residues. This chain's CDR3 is CASSRLAGGLRDEQFF. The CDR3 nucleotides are TGTGCCAGCAGCCGACTAGCGGGAGGGCTTAGGGATGAGCAGTTCTTC.

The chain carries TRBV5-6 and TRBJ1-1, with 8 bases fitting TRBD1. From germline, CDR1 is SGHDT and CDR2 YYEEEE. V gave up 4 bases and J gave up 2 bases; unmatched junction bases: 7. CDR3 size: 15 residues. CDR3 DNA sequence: TGTGCCAGCAGCGAAGGACAGGGCGGTAACACTGAAGCTTTCTTT. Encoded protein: CASSEGQGGNTEAFF.

The CDR3 DNA reads as TGTGCCAGTAGTATAGCCCCTTGGAGGGAGCAGTTCTTC. Protein sequence: CASSIAPWREQFF. This chain links TRBV19 with TRBJ2-1; D may be TRBD2 (5 bases). The CDR3 length is 13 residues. The V gene lost 1 base and the J gene lost 10 bases, with 11 bases spanning the gap. Germline V CDR1 and CDR2: LNHDA, SQIVND (reference sequence).

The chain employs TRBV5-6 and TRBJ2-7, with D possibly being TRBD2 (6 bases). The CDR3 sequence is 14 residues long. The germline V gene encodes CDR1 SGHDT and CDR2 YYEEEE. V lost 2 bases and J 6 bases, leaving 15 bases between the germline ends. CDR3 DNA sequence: TGTGCCAGCAGCTTCACTAGCAGTTCCCTCGAGCAGTACTTC. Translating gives CASSFTSSSLEQYF.

Here the CDR3 DNA reads TGTGCCAGCAGCCAAGACAGGGGGCAGCCCCAGCATTTT. Translated: CASSQDRGQPQHF. The gene calls are TRBV27 and TRBJ1-5, with 9 positions matching TRBD1. There are 13 residues in the CDR3. Unmatched junction bases numbered 4, after V lost 6 bases and J lost 7 bases. Looked up from germline, CDR1 is MNHEY and CDR2 is SMNVEV (reference sequence).

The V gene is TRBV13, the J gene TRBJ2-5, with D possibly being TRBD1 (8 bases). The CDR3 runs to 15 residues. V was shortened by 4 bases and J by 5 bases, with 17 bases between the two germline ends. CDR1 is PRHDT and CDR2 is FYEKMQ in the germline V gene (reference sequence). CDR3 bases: TGTGCCAGCAGCTCCAGACAGGGGAGGGGCGAGACCCAGTACTTC. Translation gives CASSSRQGRGETQYF.

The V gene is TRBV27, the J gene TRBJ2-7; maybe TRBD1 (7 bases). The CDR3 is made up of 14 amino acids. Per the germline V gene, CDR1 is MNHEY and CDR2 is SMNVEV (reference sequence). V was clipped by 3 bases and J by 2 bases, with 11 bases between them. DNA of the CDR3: TGTGCCAGCAGTTTCGCGGGACAGCCCTACGAGCAGTACTTC. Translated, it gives CASSFAGQPYEQYF.

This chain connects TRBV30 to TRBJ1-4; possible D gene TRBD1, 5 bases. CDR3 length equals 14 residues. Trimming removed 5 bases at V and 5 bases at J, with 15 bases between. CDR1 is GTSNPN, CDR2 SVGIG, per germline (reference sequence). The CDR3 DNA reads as TGTGCCTGGGCCGACAGTGCCTCCAATGAAAAACTGTTTTTT. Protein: CAWADSASNEKLFF. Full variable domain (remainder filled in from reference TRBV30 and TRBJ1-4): SQTIHQWPATLVQPVGSPLSLECTVEGTSNPNLYWYRQAAGRGLQLLFYSVGIGQISSEVPQNLSASRPQDRQFILSSKKLLLSDSGFYLCAWADSASNEKLFFGSGTQLSVL.

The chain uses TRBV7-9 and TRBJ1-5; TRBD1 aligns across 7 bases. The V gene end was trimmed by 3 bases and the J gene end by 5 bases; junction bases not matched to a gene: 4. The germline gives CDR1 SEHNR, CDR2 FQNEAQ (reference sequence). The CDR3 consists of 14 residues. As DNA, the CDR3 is TGTGCCAGCAGCTTTCCAGGGGGTGATCAGCCCCAGCATTTT. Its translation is CASSFPGGDQPQHF.

Here the CDR3 reads CASSPGQGVYEQYF. DNA for the CDR3: TGTGCCAGTTCCCCAGGACAGGGGGTGTACGAGCAGTACTTC. The rearrangement links TRBV19 to TRBJ2-7, with 10 nucleotides matching TRBD1. Germline values: CDR1 LNHDA, CDR2 SQIVND (reference sequence). Germline trimming cut 8 bases from V and 4 bases from J; bases unmatched to any gene: 8. The CDR3 is 14 residues long.

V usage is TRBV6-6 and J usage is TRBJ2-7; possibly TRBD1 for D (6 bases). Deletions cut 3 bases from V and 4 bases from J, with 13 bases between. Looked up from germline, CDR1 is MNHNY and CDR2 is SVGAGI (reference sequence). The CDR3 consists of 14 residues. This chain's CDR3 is CASSYMSGQYEQYF. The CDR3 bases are TGTGCCAGCAGTTATATGTCTGGACAGTACGAGCAGTACTTC.

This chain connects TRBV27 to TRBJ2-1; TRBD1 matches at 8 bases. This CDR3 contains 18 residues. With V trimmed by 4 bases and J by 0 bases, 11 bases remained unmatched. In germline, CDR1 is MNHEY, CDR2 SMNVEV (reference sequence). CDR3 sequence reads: CASSSINRDRPSYNEQFF. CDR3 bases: TGTGCCAGCAGTTCCATCAACCGGGACAGGCCCTCCTACAATGAGCAGTTCTTC.

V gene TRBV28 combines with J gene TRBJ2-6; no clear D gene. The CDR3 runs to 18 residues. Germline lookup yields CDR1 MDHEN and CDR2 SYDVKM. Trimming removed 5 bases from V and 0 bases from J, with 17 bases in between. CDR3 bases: TGTGCCAGCAGTCCTCGGTCAGCCTTGAGCTCTGGGGCCAACGTCCTGACTTTC. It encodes CASSPRSALSSGANVLTF.

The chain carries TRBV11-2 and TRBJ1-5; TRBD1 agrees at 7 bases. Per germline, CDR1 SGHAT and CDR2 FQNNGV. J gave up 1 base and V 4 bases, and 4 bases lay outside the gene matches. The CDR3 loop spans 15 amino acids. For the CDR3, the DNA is TGTGCCAGCAGCTCACAGGGGAGAAGCAATCAGCCCCAGCATTTT. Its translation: CASSSQGRSNQPQHF.

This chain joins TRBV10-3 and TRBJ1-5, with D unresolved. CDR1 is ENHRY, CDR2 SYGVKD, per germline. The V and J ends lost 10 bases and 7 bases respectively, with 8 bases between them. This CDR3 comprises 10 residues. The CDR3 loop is CATGLQPQHF. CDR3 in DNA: TGTGCCACCGGGTTACAGCCCCAGCATTTT.

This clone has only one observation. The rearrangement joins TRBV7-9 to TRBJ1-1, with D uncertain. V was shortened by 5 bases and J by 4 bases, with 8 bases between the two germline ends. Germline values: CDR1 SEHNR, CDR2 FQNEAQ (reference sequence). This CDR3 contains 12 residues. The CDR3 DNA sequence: TGTGCCAGCAGCCCTGGTTCCACTGAAGCTTTCTTT. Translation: CASSPGSTEAFF. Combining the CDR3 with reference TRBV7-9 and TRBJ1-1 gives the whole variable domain DTGVSQNPRHKITKRGQNVTFRCDPISEHNRLYWYRQTLGQGPEFLTYFQNEAQLEKSRLLSDRFSAERPKGSFSTLEIQRTEQGDSAMYLCASSPGSTEAFFGQGTRLTVV.

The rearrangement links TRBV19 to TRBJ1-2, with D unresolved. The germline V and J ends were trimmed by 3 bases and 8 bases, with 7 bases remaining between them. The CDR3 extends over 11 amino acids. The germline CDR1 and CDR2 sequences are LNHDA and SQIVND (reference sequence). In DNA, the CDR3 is TGTGCCAGTAGTATTGAACGCGGCTACACCTTC. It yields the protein CASSIERGYTF.